The clone carrying this T cell receptor beta chain has just a few counts. Its matching antigen is unknown. The PCR made use of 60 Vbeta and 13 Jbeta primers. Measured with immunoSEQ multiplex PCR; TCRdb has only the in-frame clones, and not every one. The data contain around 94,000 clones, around three quarters of them singletons. This CDR3 spans 13 amino acids. The germline CDR1 and CDR2 sequences are GTSNPN and SVGIG (reference sequence). J lost 6 bases, V lost 8 bases, and 9 bases had no gene match. The sample belongs to a study of cytomegalovirus exposure and HLA in healthy donors. Overall study findings and caveats: In most subjects, TCR beta sequences reportedly gave accurate predictions of HLA-A and HLA-B alleles. The presence/absence work took it that sequencing depth was about the same across donors.

Sequences were obtained from PBMCs. The gene calls are TRBV30 and TRBJ1-4; 7 positions agree with TRBD1. The sequence came from a woman aged 40-49 years in good health and CMV-seropositive. CDR3 bases: TGTGCCCATCGACAGGGAAGGGATGAAAAACTGTTTTTT. Translating gives CAHRQGRDEKLFF.